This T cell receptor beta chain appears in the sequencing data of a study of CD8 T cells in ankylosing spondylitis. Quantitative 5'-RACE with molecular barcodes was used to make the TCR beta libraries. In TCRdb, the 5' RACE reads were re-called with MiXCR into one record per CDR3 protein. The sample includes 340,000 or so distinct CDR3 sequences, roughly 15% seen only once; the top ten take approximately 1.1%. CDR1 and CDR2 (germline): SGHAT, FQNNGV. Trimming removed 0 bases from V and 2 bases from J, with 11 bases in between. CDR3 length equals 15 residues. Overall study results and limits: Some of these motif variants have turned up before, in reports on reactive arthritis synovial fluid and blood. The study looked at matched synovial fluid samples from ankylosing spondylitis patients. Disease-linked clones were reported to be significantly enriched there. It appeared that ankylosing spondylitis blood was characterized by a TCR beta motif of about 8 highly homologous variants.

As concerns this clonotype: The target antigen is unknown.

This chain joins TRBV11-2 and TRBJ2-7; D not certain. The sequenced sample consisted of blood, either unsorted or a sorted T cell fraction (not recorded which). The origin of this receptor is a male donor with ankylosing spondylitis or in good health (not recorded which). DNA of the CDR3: TGTGCCAGCAGCTTAGATGGCAGGCCCCCCTACGAGCAGTACTTC. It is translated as CASSLDGRPPYEQYF. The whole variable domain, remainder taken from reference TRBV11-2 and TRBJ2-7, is EAGVAQSPRYKIIEKRQSVAFWCNPISGHATLYWYQQILGQGPKLLIQFQNNGVVDDSQLPKDRFSAERLKGVDSTLKIQPAKLEDSAVYLCASSLDGRPPYEQYFGPGTRLTVT.